This T cell receptor beta chain stems from a study of blood T cell repertoires in COVID-19. Per the original data handling: Scientists estimated how many nucleated cells there were by amplifying reference gene primers. Produced via immunoSEQ multiplex PCR; TCRdb's table is partial and in-frame only. V and J calls and clone size are those listed in that table; D and trimming were worked out from the DNA. The sample comprises more than 90,000 clones, approximately 81% of which are singletons, and 4.1% rests with the top ten. The V gene's germline CDR1 is SGHRS and CDR2 YFSETQ. Trimming removed 6 bases from V and 2 bases from J, with 13 bases in between. This CDR3 region has 14 residues.

Sequencing was carried out using peripheral blood. This sequence originates from a man aged 60 to 75 with acute or convalescent COVID-19. The chain recombines TRBV5-1 with TRBJ2-3; no clear D gene. The CDR3 sequence is CASTLAEVTDTQYF. Here the CDR3 DNA reads TGCGCCAGCACGTTAGCAGAGGTCACAGATACGCAGTATTTT.